A selection of T cell receptor beta chains follows, all from one sample in a study of neurological immune-mediated disorders. TCRdb re-derived calls from the 5' RACE reads in MiXCR, one entry per CDR3 protein. The sample contains tens of thousands of distinct CDR3 sequences, about a tenth of which appear only once. Material for sequencing was PBMCs. These receptors all come from a woman under 40 with HTLV-1-associated myelopathy (HAM/TSP). Both conserved end residues are part of each CDR3. Fields, in order: CDR3 protein, CDR3 DNA, J gene, D gene, clone size, V gene. D genes are given only for firm matches. Not all rows give a size; the values are once, few, many and, for expanded clones, a class.

CDR3aa: CSAEESGGARSETQYF
CDR3nt: TGCAGTGCGGAAGAAAGCGGGGGGGCGAGAAGCGAGACCCAGTACTTC
j_gene: TRBJ2-5
d_gene: TRBD2
abundance: many
v_gene: TRBV20-1

CDR3aa: CASGDAGEAFF
CDR3nt: TGTGCCAGCGGGGATGCGGGAGAAGCTTTCTTT
j_gene: TRBJ1-1
d_gene: .
abundance: many
v_gene: TRBV6-5

CDR3aa: CSASRGAGTEAFF
CDR3nt: TGCAGTGCTAGCCGGGGGGCAGGCACTGAAGCTTTCTTT
j_gene: TRBJ1-1
d_gene: .
abundance: many
v_gene: TRBV20-1

CDR3aa: CASNHGGALIDTQYF
CDR3nt: TGTGCCAGCAACCACGGGGGGGCCTTGATAGATACGCAGTATTTT
j_gene: TRBJ2-3
d_gene: TRBD2
abundance: .
v_gene: TRBV7-2

CDR3aa: CASSLVLAGSTDTQYF
CDR3nt: TGCGCCAGCAGCTTGGTGCTAGCGGGGAGCACAGATACGCAGTATTTT
j_gene: TRBJ2-3
d_gene: TRBD2
abundance: many
v_gene: TRBV5-1

CDR3aa: CASSYTRGPTGELFF
CDR3nt: TGTGCCAGCAGTTACACTCGGGGACCCACCGGGGAGCTGTTTTTT
j_gene: TRBJ2-2
d_gene: .
abundance: many
v_gene: TRBV6-5

CDR3aa: CSARDPAAHGNQPQHF
CDR3nt: TGCAGTGCTAGAGATCCAGCCGCCCATGGCAATCAGCCCCAGCATTTT
j_gene: TRBJ1-5
d_gene: .
abundance: many
v_gene: TRBV20-1

CDR3aa: CASSPRQNTEAFF
CDR3nt: TGTGCCAGCAGCCCTAGACAGAACACTGAAGCTTTCTTT
j_gene: TRBJ1-1
d_gene: .
abundance: many
v_gene: TRBV7-2

CDR3aa: CSAMGGSSYNEQFF
CDR3nt: TGCAGTGCTATGGGCGGGAGCTCCTACAATGAGCAGTTCTTC
j_gene: TRBJ2-1
d_gene: TRBD2
abundance: few
v_gene: TRBV20-1

CDR3aa: CSAEPQGNLNTEAFF
CDR3nt: TGCAGTGCTGAACCACAGGGGAACTTGAACACTGAAGCTTTCTTT
j_gene: TRBJ1-1
d_gene: TRBD1
abundance: many
v_gene: TRBV20-1

CDR3aa: CSADSGGHTQYF
CDR3nt: TGCAGTGCTGATAGCGGGGGACATACGCAGTATTTT
j_gene: TRBJ2-3
d_gene: TRBD2
abundance: many
v_gene: TRBV20-1

CDR3aa: CASSLSNSGWTDTQYF
CDR3nt: TGCGCCAGCAGCTTATCTAATTCGGGGTGGACAGATACGCAGTATTTT
j_gene: TRBJ2-3
d_gene: .
abundance: .
v_gene: TRBV5-1

CDR3aa: CASSGGANNREQYF
CDR3nt: TGTGCCAGCAGTGGGGGGGCAAATAATCGCGAGCAGTACTTC
j_gene: TRBJ2-7
d_gene: .
abundance: many
v_gene: TRBV12-3/TRBV12-4

CDR3aa: CASSLQPLSYEQYF
CDR3nt: TGTGCCAGCAGTTTACAACCCCTCTCCTACGAGCAGTACTTC
j_gene: TRBJ2-7
d_gene: .
abundance: many
v_gene: TRBV12-3/TRBV12-4

CDR3aa: CASSSTGDGAKNIQYF
CDR3nt: TGTGCCAGTAGTAGTACAGGGGACGGGGCCAAAAACATTCAGTACTTC
j_gene: TRBJ2-4
d_gene: TRBD1
abundance: many
v_gene: TRBV19

CDR3aa: CASSRALGTEAFF
CDR3nt: TGCGCCAGCAGCAGAGCTCTCGGCACTGAAGCTTTCTTT
j_gene: TRBJ1-1
d_gene: .
abundance: many
v_gene: TRBV5-1

CDR3aa: CSASWPGQETQYF
CDR3nt: TGCAGTGCTAGCTGGCCAGGACAAGAGACCCAGTACTTC
j_gene: TRBJ2-5
d_gene: .
abundance: many
v_gene: TRBV20-1

CDR3aa: CASSLWGPNTGELFF
CDR3nt: TGTGCCAGCAGTCTCTGGGGCCCGAACACCGGGGAGCTGTTTTTT
j_gene: TRBJ2-2
d_gene: .
abundance: many
v_gene: TRBV12-3/TRBV12-4

CDR3aa: CSASGGGSYEQYF
CDR3nt: TGCAGTGCTAGCGGGGGGGGATCCTACGAGCAGTACTTC
j_gene: TRBJ2-7
d_gene: TRBD2
abundance: many
v_gene: TRBV20-1

CDR3aa: CSARGVVGRLSGSEAFF
CDR3nt: TGCAGTGCTAGAGGAGTCGTGGGCAGGCTCTCTGGTTCTGAAGCTTTCTTT
j_gene: TRBJ1-1
d_gene: .
abundance: many
v_gene: TRBV20-1

CDR3aa: CASSHSGGTGNTIYF
CDR3nt: TGTGCCAGCAGCCATTCGGGGGGCACTGGAAACACCATATATTTT
j_gene: TRBJ1-3
d_gene: .
abundance: many
v_gene: TRBV3-1

CDR3aa: CASSEPGQGRYEQYF
CDR3nt: TGTGCCAGCAGTGAACCGGGACAGGGACGGTACGAGCAGTACTTC
j_gene: TRBJ2-7
d_gene: TRBD1
abundance: many
v_gene: TRBV6-1

CDR3aa: CASAPGGGIYGYTF
CDR3nt: TGTGCCAGCGCCCCCGGGGGGGGGATCTATGGCTACACCTTC
j_gene: TRBJ1-2
d_gene: .
abundance: many
v_gene: TRBV7-9

CDR3aa: CSAWTGGAYGYTF
CDR3nt: TGCAGTGCTTGGACAGGGGGAGCATATGGCTACACCTTC
j_gene: TRBJ1-2
d_gene: TRBD1
abundance: many
v_gene: TRBV20-1

CDR3aa: CASSPLTSGVAYEQYF
CDR3nt: TGCGCCAGCAGCCCTCTGACTAGCGGGGTTGCCTACGAGCAGTACTTC
j_gene: TRBJ2-7
d_gene: TRBD2
abundance: many
v_gene: TRBV5-1

CDR3aa: CATQTGGDYNEQFF
CDR3nt: TGTGCCACCCAGACAGGTGGGGACTACAATGAGCAGTTCTTC
j_gene: TRBJ2-1
d_gene: .
abundance: .
v_gene: TRBV7-9

CDR3aa: CASRGTVGRNSPLHF
CDR3nt: TGTGCCAGCAGAGGCACCGTGGGGAGGAATTCACCCCTCCACTTT
j_gene: TRBJ1-6
d_gene: .
abundance: many
v_gene: TRBV12-3/TRBV12-4

CDR3aa: CSALAGGYEQYF
CDR3nt: TGCAGTGCTCTAGCGGGGGGCTACGAGCAGTACTTC
j_gene: TRBJ2-7
d_gene: TRBD2
abundance: once
v_gene: TRBV20-1

CDR3aa: CASTTRTVTHEQYF
CDR3nt: TGTGCCAGCACCACGAGGACAGTAACCCACGAGCAGTACTTC
j_gene: TRBJ2-7
d_gene: .
abundance: medium-sized
v_gene: TRBV5-5

CDR3aa: CASQGATNTEAFF
CDR3nt: TGCGCCAGCCAGGGGGCAACGAACACTGAAGCTTTCTTT
j_gene: TRBJ1-1
d_gene: TRBD1
abundance: once
v_gene: TRBV5-1

CDR3aa: CASSYQGNTEAFF
CDR3nt: TGTGCCAGCAGTTACCAGGGGAACACTGAAGCTTTCTTT
j_gene: TRBJ1-1
d_gene: .
abundance: many
v_gene: TRBV6-5

CDR3aa: CSARDNRKSYEQYF
CDR3nt: TGCAGTGCTAGAGATAACCGGAAAAGCTACGAGCAGTACTTC
j_gene: TRBJ2-7
d_gene: .
abundance: .
v_gene: TRBV20-1

CDR3aa: CSARATGGKGTQYF
CDR3nt: TGCAGTGCTAGGGCGACAGGCGGGAAGGGTACGCAGTATTTT
j_gene: TRBJ2-3
d_gene: .
abundance: many
v_gene: TRBV20-1

CDR3aa: CASRTLTDTQYF
CDR3nt: TGTGCCAGCAGAACGCTGACAGATACGCAGTATTTT
j_gene: TRBJ2-3
d_gene: .
abundance: many
v_gene: TRBV6-5

CDR3aa: CASSSAGTTYNEQFF
CDR3nt: TGTGCCAGCAGCTCAGCGGGGACCACTTACAATGAGCAGTTCTTC
j_gene: TRBJ2-1
d_gene: TRBD2
abundance: many
v_gene: TRBV7-8

CDR3aa: CASGGTLSFSGANVLTF
CDR3nt: TGTGCCAGCGGTGGGACACTCAGTTTCTCTGGGGCCAACGTCCTGACTTTC
j_gene: TRBJ2-6
d_gene: .
abundance: many
v_gene: TRBV7-9

CDR3aa: CSARLAGGSYNEQFF
CDR3nt: TGCAGTGCTAGGTTGGCGGGGGGTTCCTACAATGAGCAGTTCTTC
j_gene: TRBJ2-1
d_gene: TRBD2
abundance: many
v_gene: TRBV20-1

CDR3aa: CASSPSGTYTEAFF
CDR3nt: TGTGCCAGCTCACCCTCCGGGACGTACACTGAAGCTTTCTTT
j_gene: TRBJ1-1
d_gene: .
abundance: many
v_gene: TRBV18

CDR3aa: CASSQWTETHYGYTF
CDR3nt: TGCGCCAGCAGCCAGTGGACAGAGACTCACTATGGCTACACCTTC
j_gene: TRBJ1-2
d_gene: .
abundance: many
v_gene: TRBV5-1

CDR3aa: CSARLTGGRSYEQYF
CDR3nt: TGCAGTGCTAGACTAACCGGGGGACGATCCTACGAGCAGTACTTC
j_gene: TRBJ2-7
d_gene: .
abundance: .
v_gene: TRBV20-1

CDR3aa: CATSRDRGRVSEAFF
CDR3nt: TGTGCCACCAGCAGAGATCGAGGCAGGGTATCTGAAGCTTTCTTT
j_gene: TRBJ1-1
d_gene: .
abundance: many
v_gene: TRBV15

CDR3aa: CSVEGQSYEQYF
CDR3nt: TGCAGCGTTGAGGGACAATCCTACGAGCAGTACTTC
j_gene: TRBJ2-7
d_gene: .
abundance: many
v_gene: TRBV29-1

CDR3aa: CASVRDIARVYTF
CDR3nt: TGCGCCAGTGTCCGTGACATTGCACGTGTCTACACCTTC
j_gene: TRBJ1-2
d_gene: .
abundance: .
v_gene: TRBV10-2

CDR3aa: CASSLTSGGALEEQFF
CDR3nt: TGTGCCAGCAGCTTAACTAGCGGGGGGGCGCTAGAGGAGCAGTTCTTC
j_gene: TRBJ2-1
d_gene: TRBD2
abundance: many
v_gene: TRBV7-6